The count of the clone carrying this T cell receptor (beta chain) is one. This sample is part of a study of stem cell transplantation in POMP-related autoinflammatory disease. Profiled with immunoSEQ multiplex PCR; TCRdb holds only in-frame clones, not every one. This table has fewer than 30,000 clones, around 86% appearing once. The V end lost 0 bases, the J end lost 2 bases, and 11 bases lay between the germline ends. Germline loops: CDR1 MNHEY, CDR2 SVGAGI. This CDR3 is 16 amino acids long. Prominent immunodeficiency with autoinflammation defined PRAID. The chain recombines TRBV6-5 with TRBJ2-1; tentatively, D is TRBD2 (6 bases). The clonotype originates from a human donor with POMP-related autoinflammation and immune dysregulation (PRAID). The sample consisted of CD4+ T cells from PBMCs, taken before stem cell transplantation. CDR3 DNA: TGTGCCAGCAGTTACTCGAGGAGGGCAGCCTACAATGAGCAGTTCTTC. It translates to CASSYSRRAAYNEQFF.